This T cell receptor beta chain was sequenced for a study of blood T cell repertoires in COVID-19. The repertoire was sequenced with immunoSEQ multiplex PCR; TCRdb's copy has only in-frame clones and lacks some. The sample has 55,000 to 70,000 clones, 82% seen once. The germline V gene has CDR1 SEHNR and CDR2 FQNEAQ (reference sequence). This CDR3 is built from 13 residues. Trimming cost V 0 bases and J 7 bases, with 9 bases left between them. This sequence originates from a woman aged 55-70 years with acute or convalescent COVID-19. This rearrangement joins TRBV7-9 to TRBJ1-2; D remains ambiguous. Material for sequencing was peripheral blood. This chain's CDR3 is CASSLAREPGYTF. The CDR3, as DNA: TGTGCCAGCAGCTTAGCGCGGGAGCCTGGCTACACCTTC. Full variable domain (missing parts from reference TRBV7-9 and TRBJ1-2): DTGVSQNPRHKITKRGQNVTFRCDPISEHNRLYWYRQTLGQGPEFLTYFQNEAQLEKSRLLSDRFSAERPKGSFSTLEIQRTEQGDSAMYLCASSLAREPGYTFGSGTRLTVV.